The rows below give T cell receptor beta chains drawn from one sample of a study of blood T cells in healthy people across ages. TCRdb fed the 5' RACE reads into MiXCR, producing one record per CDR3 protein. The sample contains roughly 800,000 distinct CDR3 sequences, 55% to 70% of which appear only once. Sequencing was done on a sample of blood. The receptors stem from a man aged 25 to 40 in good health. CDR3s include the opening cysteine and the closing phenylalanine or tryptophan. D genes are given only for firm matches. Some rows mark clone size as missing; the rest say once, few, many or name a class of expanded clone.

>-|-|TRBV2|14|TRBJ2-7
TGTGCCAACAGTGCCGAAATTCCGGCGGACGAGCAGTACTTC
CANSAEIPADEQYF
>few|-|TRBV6-2/TRBV6-3|12|TRBJ2-5
TGTGCCAGCAGTTACTCGTCTGGGACTCAGTACTTC
CASSYSSGTQYF
>-|-|TRBV18|12|TRBJ2-7
TGTGCCAGCTCAGCAGAGAAATACGAGCAGTACTTC
CASSAEKYEQYF
>-|-|TRBV15|13|TRBJ2-7
TGTGCCACCAGCGGTGCCGACAGATACGAGCAGTACTTC
CATSGADRYEQYF
>-|TRBD2|TRBV4-2|16|TRBJ2-7
TGTGCCAGCAGCCAAGAATCTAGCGGGGGTTGGAACGAGCAGTACTTC
CASSQESSGGWNEQYF
>-|-|TRBV2|12|TRBJ1-2
TGTGCCAGCAGTGGGAGACAGTATGGCTACACCTTC
CASSGRQYGYTF
>-|TRBD1|TRBV11-1|16|TRBJ2-2
TGTGCCGGCAGCCGAAGACAGGGAAGGGCCAACGGGGAGCTGTTTTTT
CAGSRRQGRANGELFF
>-|TRBD1|TRBV20-1|13|TRBJ2-1
TGCAGTGCTAGAACAGGGGGCTACTATGAGCAGTTCTTC
CSARTGGYYEQFF
>-|-|TRBV11-2|13|TRBJ2-7
TGTGCCAGCAGACTAGCAGGGAAGGAGCCCCAGTACTTC
CASRLAGKEPQYF
>-|TRBD1|TRBV27|15|TRBJ2-7
TGTGCCAGCAGTTTTAGGACAGGGTATCAGAGCGAGCAGTACTTC
CASSFRTGYQSEQYF
>-|-|TRBV20-1|15|TRBJ2-7
TGCAGTGCTACCCGTGCTAGGGGGACGCTGAATGAGCAGTACTTC
CSATRARGTLNEQYF
>-|-|TRBV20-1|14|TRBJ2-5
TGCAGTACCGGGGTGGTTGCCAGAGGAGAGACCCAGTACTTC
CSTGVVARGETQYF
>-|-|TRBV4-1|15|TRBJ2-3
TGCGCCAGCAGCCAACAACCAGGAGACACAGATACGCAGTATTTT
CASSQQPGDTDTQYF
>-|TRBD2|TRBV6-2/TRBV6-3|15|TRBJ2-1
TGTGCCAGCAGTTCACTAGCGGGAAGTCGCAATGAGCAGTTCTTC
CASSSLAGSRNEQFF
>-|-|TRBV3-1|17|TRBJ1-2
TGTGCCAGCAGCCCCTCCGTAGGGACAAAAGCTAACTATGGCTACACCTTC
CASSPSVGTKANYGYTF
>-|TRBD2|TRBV28|15|TRBJ2-7
TGTGCCAGCAGGACGGAAGGGCGGGAGTCCAACGAGCAGTACTTC
CASRTEGRESNEQYF
>-|-|TRBV6-2/TRBV6-3|12|TRBJ1-2
TGTGCCAGCAGCCACGGGCCTTATGGCTACACCTTC
CASSHGPYGYTF
>-|-|TRBV4-1|20|TRBJ2-2
TGCGCCAGCAGCAAAATTTCCGGGACCGCTATCAAGCGCGGAACCGGGGAGCTGTTTTTT
CASSKISGTAIKRGTGELFF
>-|-|TRBV3-1|15|TRBJ2-2
TGTGCCAGCAGCCATAGGGACAAAAACACCGGGGAGCTGTTTTTT
CASSHRDKNTGELFF
>-|-|TRBV5-1|15|TRBJ2-3
TGCGCCAGCAGCCCAGGTGGACTCATCACAGATACGCAGTATTTT
CASSPGGLITDTQYF
>-|TRBD2|TRBV7-6|16|TRBJ2-1
TGTGCCAGCAGCTTAGCCGGACTAGCGGGAGGCTCTGAGCAGTTCTTC
CASSLAGLAGGSEQFF
>-|-|TRBV5-1|15|TRBJ2-3
TGCGCCAGCAGCTTGGAGGCAGCGCCTGCTGATACGCAGTATTTT
CASSLEAAPADTQYF
>-|-|TRBV7-2|12|TRBJ2-3
TGTGCCAGCAGCTTAGTCCTGCGTACGCAGTATTTT
CASSLVLRTQYF
>few|-|TRBV20-1|15|TRBJ1-2
TGCAGTGCTTGCATTGGGGGAAGTTGTAACTATGGCTACACCTTC
CSACIGGSCNYGYTF
>-|TRBD2|TRBV20-1|17|TRBJ2-5
TGCAGTGCTGGGGGGGAGGGGACTAGCGGGATGGCAGAGACCCAGTACTTC
CSAGGEGTSGMAETQYF
>-|-|TRBV19|17|TRBJ1-6
TGTGCCAGTAGCCCACCACGATCCGGGATATCAAATTCACCCCTCCACTTT
CASSPPRSGISNSPLHF
>-|TRBD2|TRBV20-1|12|TRBJ2-5
TGCAGTGCTAGGCCGGGGGGAGAGACCCAGTACTTC
CSARPGGETQYF
>few|-|TRBV11-2|14|TRBJ1-2
TGTGCCAGCAGCGCACAGACAGCAGCCTATGGCTACACCTTC
CASSAQTAAYGYTF
>-|TRBD2|TRBV20-1|14|TRBJ2-1
TGCAGTGCTCAGACTAGCGGAGTCGACAATGAGCAGTTCTTC
CSAQTSGVDNEQFF
>once|-|TRBV20-1|13|TRBJ2-1
TGCAGTGCACGGACAAAAGTAGGAGAGACCCAGTTCTTC
CSARTKVGETQFF
>-|-|TRBV28|17|TRBJ2-1
TGTGCCAGCAGTTTTGGTGACCGGGACAACTCCTACAATGAGCAGTTCTTC
CASSFGDRDNSYNEQFF
>-|TRBD1|TRBV3-1|11|TRBJ2-4
TGTGCCAGCAGCTCGGGACAGGATCAGTACTTC
CASSSGQDQYF